This T cell receptor beta chain derives from a study of early T cells in non-severe SARS-CoV-2 infection. This clonotype occurred many times. TCRdb redid the calling of the 5' RACE reads with MiXCR, one entry per CDR3 protein. The table records about 49,000 distinct CDR3 sequences, about 4.6% of them present only once. This receptor was taken from an adult who was a healthcare worker with PCR-confirmed SARS-CoV-2 infection or an uninfected control (not recorded which). The specimen was whole blood.

DNA for the CDR3: TGCAGCGTTGAAGATGGGACTAGCGGGAGAACGGGGCTGGGCACAGATACGCAGTATTTT. Residues: CSVEDGTSGRTGLGTDTQYF. The chain employs TRBV29-1 and TRBJ2-3; 14 bases are shared with TRBD2. The V gene end was trimmed by 0 bases and the J gene end by 1 base; junction bases not matched to a gene: 12. In germline, CDR1 is SQVTM, CDR2 ANQGSEA. The CDR3 is 20 amino acids.